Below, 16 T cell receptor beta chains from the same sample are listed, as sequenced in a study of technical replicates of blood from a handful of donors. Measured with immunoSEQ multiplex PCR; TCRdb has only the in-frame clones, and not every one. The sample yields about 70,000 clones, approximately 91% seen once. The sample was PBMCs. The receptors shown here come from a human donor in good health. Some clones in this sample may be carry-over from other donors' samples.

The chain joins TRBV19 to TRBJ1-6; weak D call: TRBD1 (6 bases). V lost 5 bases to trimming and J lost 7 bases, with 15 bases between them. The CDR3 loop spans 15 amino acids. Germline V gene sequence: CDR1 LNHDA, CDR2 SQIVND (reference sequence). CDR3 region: CASSLRTESNSPLHF. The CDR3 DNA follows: TGTGCCAGTAGTCTACGGACAGAATCCAATTCACCCCTCCACTTT.

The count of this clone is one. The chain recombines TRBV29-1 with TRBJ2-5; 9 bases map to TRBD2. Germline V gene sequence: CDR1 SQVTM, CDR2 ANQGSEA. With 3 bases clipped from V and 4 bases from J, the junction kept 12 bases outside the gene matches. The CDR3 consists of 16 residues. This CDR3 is CSVEDRRGGFRETQYF. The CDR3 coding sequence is TGCAGCGTTGAGGATAGGCGGGGGGGCTTTCGAGAGACCCAGTACTTC.

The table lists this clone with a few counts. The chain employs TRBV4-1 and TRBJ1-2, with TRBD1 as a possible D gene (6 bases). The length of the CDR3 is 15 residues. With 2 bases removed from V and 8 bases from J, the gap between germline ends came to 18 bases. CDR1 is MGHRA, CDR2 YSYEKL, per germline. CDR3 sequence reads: CASSQTGLFGKGYTF. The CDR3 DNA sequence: TGCGCCAGCAGCCAAACAGGGTTATTCGGAAAAGGCTACACCTTC.

In nucleotides, the CDR3 is TGTGCCAGCAGTGGGGACAGCAATAATTCACCCCTCCACTTT. This encodes CASSGDSNNSPLHF. V is TRBV2 and J is TRBJ1-6; TRBD1 agrees at 7 bases. The CDR3 has 14 residues. In germline, CDR1 is SNHLY, CDR2 FYNNEI. With 4 bases clipped from V and 5 bases from J, the junction kept 2 bases outside the gene matches. Supplemented by reference TRBV2 and TRBJ1-6, the full variable domain reads EPEVTQTPSHQVTQMGQEVILRCVPISNHLYFYWYRQILGQKVEFLVSFYNNEISEKSEIFDDQFSVERPDGSNFTLKIRSTKLEDSAMYFCASSGDSNNSPLHFGNGTRLTVT.

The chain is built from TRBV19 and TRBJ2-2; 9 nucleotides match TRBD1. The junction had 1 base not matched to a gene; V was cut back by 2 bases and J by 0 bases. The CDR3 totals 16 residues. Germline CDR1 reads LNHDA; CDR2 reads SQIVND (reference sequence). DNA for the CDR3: TGTGCCAGTAGTATACGACAGGGGGCGAACACCGGGGAGCTGTTTTTT. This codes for CASSIRQGANTGELFF. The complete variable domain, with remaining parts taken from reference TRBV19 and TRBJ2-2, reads DGGITQSPKYLFRKEGQNVTLSCEQNLNHDAMYWYRQDPGQGLRLIYYSQIVNDFQKGDIAEGYSVSREKKESFPLTVTSAQKNPTAFYLCASSIRQGANTGELFFGEGSRLTVL.

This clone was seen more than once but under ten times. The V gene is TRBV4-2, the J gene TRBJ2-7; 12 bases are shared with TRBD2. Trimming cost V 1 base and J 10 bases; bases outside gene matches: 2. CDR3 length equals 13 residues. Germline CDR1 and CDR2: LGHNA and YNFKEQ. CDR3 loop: CASSQASGREQYF. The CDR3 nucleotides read TGTGCCAGCAGCCAAGCTAGCGGGAGGGAACAGTACTTC.

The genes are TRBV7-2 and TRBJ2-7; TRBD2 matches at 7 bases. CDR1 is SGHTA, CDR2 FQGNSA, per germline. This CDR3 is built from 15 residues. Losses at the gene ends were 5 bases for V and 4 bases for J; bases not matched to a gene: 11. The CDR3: CASSPGPLAAYEQYF. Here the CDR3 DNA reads TGTGCCAGCAGCCCCGGGCCGCTAGCGGCGTACGAGCAGTACTTC.

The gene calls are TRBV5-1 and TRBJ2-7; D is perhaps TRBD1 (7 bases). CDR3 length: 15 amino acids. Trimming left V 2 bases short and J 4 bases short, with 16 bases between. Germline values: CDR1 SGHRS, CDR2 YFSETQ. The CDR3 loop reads CASSFAPGGSYEQYF. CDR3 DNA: TGCGCCAGCAGCTTCGCCCCAGGGGGGAGTTACGAGCAGTACTTC.

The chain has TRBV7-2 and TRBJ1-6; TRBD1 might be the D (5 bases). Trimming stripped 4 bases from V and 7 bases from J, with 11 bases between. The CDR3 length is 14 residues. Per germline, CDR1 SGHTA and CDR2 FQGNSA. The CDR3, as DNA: TGTGCCAGCAGCTCCCAGGGTGGCAATTCACCCCTCCACTTT. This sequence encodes CASSSQGGNSPLHF. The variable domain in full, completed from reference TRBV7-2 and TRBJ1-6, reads GAGVSQSPSNKVTEKGKDVELRCDPISGHTALYWYRQSLGQGLEFLIYFQGNSAPDKSGLPSDRFSAERTGGSVSTLTIQRTQQEDSAVYLCASSSQGGNSPLHFGNGTRLTVT.

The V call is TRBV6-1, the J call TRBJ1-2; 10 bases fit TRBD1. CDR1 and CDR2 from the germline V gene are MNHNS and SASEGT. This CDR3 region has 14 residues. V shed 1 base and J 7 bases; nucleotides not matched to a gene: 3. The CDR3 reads CASSEGQGAFGYTF. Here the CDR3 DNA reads TGTGCCAGCAGTGAAGGACAGGGGGCGTTTGGCTACACCTTC.

The CDR3 region is CASSLFQMGPSSNQPQHF. In DNA form, the CDR3 reads TGCGCCAGCAGCTTGTTCCAGATGGGGCCTTCTAGCAATCAGCCCCAGCATTTT. The gene calls are TRBV5-1 and TRBJ1-5; D perhaps matches TRBD1 (5 bases). Trimming took 1 base from V and 0 from J, leaving 17 bases between them. The CDR3 runs 18 residues. The V gene's germline CDR1 is SGHRS and CDR2 YFSETQ.

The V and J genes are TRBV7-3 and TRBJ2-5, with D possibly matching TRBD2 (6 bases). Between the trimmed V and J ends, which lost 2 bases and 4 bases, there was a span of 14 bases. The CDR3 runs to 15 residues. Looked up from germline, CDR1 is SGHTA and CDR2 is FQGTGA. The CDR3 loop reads CASSLGASGGETQYF. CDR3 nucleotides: TGTGCCAGCAGCTTAGGGGCCTCCGGGGGAGAGACCCAGTACTTC.

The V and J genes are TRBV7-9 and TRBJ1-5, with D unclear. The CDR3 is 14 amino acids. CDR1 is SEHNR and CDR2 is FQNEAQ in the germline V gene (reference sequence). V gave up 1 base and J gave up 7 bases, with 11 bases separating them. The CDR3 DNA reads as TGTGCCAGCAGCTTAGACGGGGTGGGACAGCCCCAGCATTTT. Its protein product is CASSLDGVGQPQHF. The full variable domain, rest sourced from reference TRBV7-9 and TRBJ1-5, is DTGVSQNPRHKITKRGQNVTFRCDPISEHNRLYWYRQTLGQGPEFLTYFQNEAQLEKSRLLSDRFSAERPKGSFSTLEIQRTEQGDSAMYLCASSLDGVGQPQHFGDGTRLSIL.

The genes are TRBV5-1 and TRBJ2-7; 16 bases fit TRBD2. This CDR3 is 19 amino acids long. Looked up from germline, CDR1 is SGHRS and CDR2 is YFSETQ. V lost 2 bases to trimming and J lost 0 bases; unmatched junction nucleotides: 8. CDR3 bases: TGCGCCAGCAGCTTCGGGACTAGCGGGGGGGACCTTGGCTCCTACGAGCAGTACTTC. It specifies CASSFGTSGGDLGSYEQYF.

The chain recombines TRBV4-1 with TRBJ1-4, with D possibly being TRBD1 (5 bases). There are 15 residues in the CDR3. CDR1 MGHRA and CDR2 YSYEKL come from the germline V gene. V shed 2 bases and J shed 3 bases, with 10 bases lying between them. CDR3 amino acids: CASSQPTGANEKLFF. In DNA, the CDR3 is TGCGCCAGCAGCCAACCCACAGGAGCTAATGAAAAACTGTTTTTT.

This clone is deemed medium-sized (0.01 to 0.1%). The CDR3 loop reads CASSQGSSGSETQYF. CDR3 DNA: TGTGCCAGTAGCCAGGGTTCTAGCGGGAGTGAGACCCAGTACTTC. The chain recombines TRBV19 with TRBJ2-5, with TRBD2 identical over 10 bases. This CDR3 has 15 amino acids. From germline, CDR1 is LNHDA and CDR2 SQIVND (reference sequence). V lost 6 bases, J lost 5 bases, and 9 bases stayed unmatched.